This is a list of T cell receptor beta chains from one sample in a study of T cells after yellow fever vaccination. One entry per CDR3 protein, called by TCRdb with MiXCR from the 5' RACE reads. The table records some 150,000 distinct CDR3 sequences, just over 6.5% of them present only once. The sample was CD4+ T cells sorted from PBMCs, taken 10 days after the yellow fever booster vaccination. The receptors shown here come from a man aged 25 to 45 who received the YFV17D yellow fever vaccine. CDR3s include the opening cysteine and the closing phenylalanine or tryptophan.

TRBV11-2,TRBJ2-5,CASSPGRGTAQETQYF
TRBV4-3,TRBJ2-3,CASSQDYPSGRADTQYF
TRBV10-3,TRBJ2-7,CATGEGPYEQYF
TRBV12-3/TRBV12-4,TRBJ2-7,CASSSGTGSNEQYF
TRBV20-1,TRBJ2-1,CSALRDRETHRSYNEQFF
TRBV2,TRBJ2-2,CASSEPRGDTGELFF
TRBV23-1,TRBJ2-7,CASSQGSAKILYEQYF
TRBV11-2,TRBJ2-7,CASSPGWAGKSGSYEQYF
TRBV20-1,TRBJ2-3,CSAPSGSRGTDTQYF
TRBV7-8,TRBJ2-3,CASRRTPSTDTQYF
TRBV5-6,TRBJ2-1,CASSPGPVCNEQFF
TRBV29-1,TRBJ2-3,CSVEVGRLDTQYF
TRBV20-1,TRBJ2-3,CSARRSGTSTDTQYF
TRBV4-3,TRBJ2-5,CASSQAMTETQYF
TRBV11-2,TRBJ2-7,CASIRRAGSSYEQYF
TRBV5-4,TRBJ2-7,CASSSPGKRAEEQYF
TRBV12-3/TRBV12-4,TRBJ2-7,CASSPMGQNYEQYF
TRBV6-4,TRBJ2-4,CASSGTVAKNIQYF
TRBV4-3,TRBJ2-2,CASSQATEIGELFF
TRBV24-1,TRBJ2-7,CATSTQGSRTGKFHEQYF
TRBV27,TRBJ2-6,CASRISGPLISGANVLTF
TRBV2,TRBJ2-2,CASRPGPRTGELFF
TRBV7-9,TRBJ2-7,CASSSTSGVEEQYF
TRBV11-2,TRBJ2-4,CASSLNIGATLAKNIQYF
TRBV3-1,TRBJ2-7,CACSPRVNLAAGVNEQYF
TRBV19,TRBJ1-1,CASSSSGRTEAFF
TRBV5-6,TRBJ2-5,CASSGTSKETQYF
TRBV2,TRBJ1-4,CASVGQGATNEKLFF
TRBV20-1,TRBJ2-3,CSARVPQNTDTQYF
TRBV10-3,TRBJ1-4,CAIAGSYNEKLFF
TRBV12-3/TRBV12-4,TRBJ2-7,CASSLPPRYEQYF
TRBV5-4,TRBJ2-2,CASSPLPRANTGELFF
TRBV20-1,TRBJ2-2,CSAGYRNTGELFF
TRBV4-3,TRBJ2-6,CASSQVHWSSGANVLTF
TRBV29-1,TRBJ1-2,CSVAPPGDYTF
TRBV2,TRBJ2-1,CACRPIGTTSGKNEQFF
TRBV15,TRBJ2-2,CATSRDASVTGELFF
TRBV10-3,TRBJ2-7,CAISDALAGVYEQYF
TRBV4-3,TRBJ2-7,CASSRGTSGTIYEQYF
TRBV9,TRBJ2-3,CASSVLSASSTDTQYF
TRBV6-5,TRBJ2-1,CASSYGLLGNEQFF
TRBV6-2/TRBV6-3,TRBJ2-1,CASRRMTSGTYNEQFF
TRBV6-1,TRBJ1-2,CASSQNRIAYGYTF
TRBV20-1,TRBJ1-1,CSASSMPDSEAFF
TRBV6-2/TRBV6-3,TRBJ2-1,CASFPRASRHNEQFF
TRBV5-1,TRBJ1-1,CASSLGTEIEAFF